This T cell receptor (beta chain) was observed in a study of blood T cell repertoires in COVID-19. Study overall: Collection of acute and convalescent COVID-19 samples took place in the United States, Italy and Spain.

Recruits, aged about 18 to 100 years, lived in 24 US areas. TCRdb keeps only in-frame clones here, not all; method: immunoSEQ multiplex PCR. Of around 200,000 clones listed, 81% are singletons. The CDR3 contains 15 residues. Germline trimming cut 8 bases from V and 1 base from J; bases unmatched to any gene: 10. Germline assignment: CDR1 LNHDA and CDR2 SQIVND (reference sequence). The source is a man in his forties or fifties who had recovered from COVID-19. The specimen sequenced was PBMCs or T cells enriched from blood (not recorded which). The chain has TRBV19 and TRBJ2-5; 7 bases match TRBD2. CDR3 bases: TGTGCCAGTCACCAAAGGGAGGGTTCCCAAGAGACCCAGTACTTC. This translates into CASHQREGSQETQYF.